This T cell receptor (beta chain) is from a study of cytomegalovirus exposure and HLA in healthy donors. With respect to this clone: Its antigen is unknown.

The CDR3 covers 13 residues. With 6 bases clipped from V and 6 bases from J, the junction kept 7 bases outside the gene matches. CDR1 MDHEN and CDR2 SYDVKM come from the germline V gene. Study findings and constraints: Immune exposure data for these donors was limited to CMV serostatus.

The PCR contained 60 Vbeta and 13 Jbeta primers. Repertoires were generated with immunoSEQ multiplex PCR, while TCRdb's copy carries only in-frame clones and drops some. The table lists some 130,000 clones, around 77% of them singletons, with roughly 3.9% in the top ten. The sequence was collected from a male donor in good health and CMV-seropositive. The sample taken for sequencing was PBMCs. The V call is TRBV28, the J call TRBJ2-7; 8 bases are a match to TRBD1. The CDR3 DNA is TGTGCCAGCAGCCTCTCCGACAGGGGCGAGCAGTACTTC. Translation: CASSLSDRGEQYF.